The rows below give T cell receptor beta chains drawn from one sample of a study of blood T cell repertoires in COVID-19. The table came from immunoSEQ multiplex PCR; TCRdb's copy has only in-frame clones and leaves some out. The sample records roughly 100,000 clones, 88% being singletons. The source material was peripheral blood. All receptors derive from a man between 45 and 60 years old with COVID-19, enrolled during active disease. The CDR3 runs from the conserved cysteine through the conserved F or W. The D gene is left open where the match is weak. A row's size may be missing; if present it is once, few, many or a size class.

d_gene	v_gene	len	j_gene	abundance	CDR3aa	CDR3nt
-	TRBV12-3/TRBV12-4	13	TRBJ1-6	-	CASRRGVVSPLHF	TGTGCCAGCAGAAGGGGTGTAGTTTCACCCCTCCACTTT
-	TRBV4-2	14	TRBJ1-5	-	CASSQTPPRQCQHF	TGTGCCAGCAGCCAAACCCCCCCCCGACAGTGCCAGCATTTT
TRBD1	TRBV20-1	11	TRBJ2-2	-	CSIQGAGELFF	TGCAGCATCCAGGGGGCCGGGGAGCTGTTTTTT
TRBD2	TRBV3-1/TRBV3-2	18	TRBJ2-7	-	CASSYLFGTSGGSYEQYF	TGTGCCAGCAGCTACCTATTTGGGACTAGCGGGGGCTCCTACGAGCAGTACTTC
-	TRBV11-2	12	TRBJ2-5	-	CASSLVRELKYF	TGTGCCAGCAGCTTAGTTCGGGAACTCAAATACTTC
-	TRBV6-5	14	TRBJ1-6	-	CASSWASYNSPLHF	TGTGCCAGCAGTTGGGCTTCCTATAATTCACCCCTCCACTTT
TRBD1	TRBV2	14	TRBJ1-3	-	CASSETGTGNTIYF	TGTGCCAGCAGTGAGACAGGGACTGGAAACACCATATATTTT
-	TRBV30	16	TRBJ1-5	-	CAWSVGRGYSNQPQHF	TGTGCCTGGAGTGTTGGTCGGGGTTATAGCAATCAGCCCCAGCATTTT
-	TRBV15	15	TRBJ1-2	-	CATSRVFRGGYGYTF	TGTGCCACCAGCAGAGTATTTAGAGGTGGCTATGGCTACACCTTC
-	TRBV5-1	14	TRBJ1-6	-	CASSLVGERSPLHF	TGCGCCAGCAGCTTGGTTGGGGAGCGGTCACCCCTCCACTTT
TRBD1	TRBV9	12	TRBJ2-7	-	CASSGPGGEQYF	TGTGCCAGCAGCGGGCCAGGGGGCGAGCAGTACTTC
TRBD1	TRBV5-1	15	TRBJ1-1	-	CASSLEGGRNTEAFF	TGCGCCAGCAGCTTGGAAGGGGGCAGGAACACTGAAGCTTTCTTT
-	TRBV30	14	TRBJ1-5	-	CAWSAGLGNQPQHF	TGTGCCTGGAGTGCGGGACTAGGCAATCAGCCCCAGCATTTT
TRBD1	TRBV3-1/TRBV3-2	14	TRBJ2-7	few	CASSPNTGAGEQYF	TGTGCCAGCAGCCCAAACACAGGGGCAGGCGAGCAGTACTTC
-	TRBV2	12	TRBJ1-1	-	CASKQGNTEAFF	TGTGCCAGCAAACAGGGAAACACTGAAGCTTTCTTT
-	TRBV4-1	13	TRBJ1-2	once	CASSQTANYGYTF	TGCGCCAGCAGCCAAACAGCTAACTATGGCTACACCTTC
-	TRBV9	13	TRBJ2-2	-	CASSPRNTGELFF	TGTGCCAGCAGCCCCAGGAACACCGGGGAGCTGTTTTTT
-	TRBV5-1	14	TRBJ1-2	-	CASSWGQGNYGYTF	TGCGCCAGCAGCTGGGGGCAGGGCAACTATGGCTACACCTTC
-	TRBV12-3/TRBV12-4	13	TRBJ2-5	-	CASSMRNQETQYF	TGTGCCAGCAGTATGCGGAACCAAGAGACCCAGTACTTC
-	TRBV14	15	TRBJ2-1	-	CASSQDPLSYNEQFF	TGTGCCAGCAGCCAAGACCCTCTCTCCTACAATGAGCAGTTCTTC
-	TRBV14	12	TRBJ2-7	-	CASSRTTYEQYF	TGTGCCAGCAGCCGGACAACCTACGAGCAGTACTTC
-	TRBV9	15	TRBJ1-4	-	CASSVGDTSNEKLFF	TGTGCCAGCAGCGTAGGGGACACTTCTAATGAAAAACTGTTTTTT
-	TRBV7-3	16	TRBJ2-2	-	CASSVTGTTGTGELFF	TGTGCCAGCAGCGTTACAGGAACTACGGGCACCGGGGAGCTGTTTTTT
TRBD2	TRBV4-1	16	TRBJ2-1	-	CASSQDKRGLYNEQFF	TGCGCCAGCAGCCAAGATAAGCGGGGACTCTACAATGAGCAGTTCTTC
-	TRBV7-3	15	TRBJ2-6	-	CASSHGVAGANVLTF	TGTGCCAGCAGCCATGGTGTAGCAGGGGCCAACGTCCTGACTTTC
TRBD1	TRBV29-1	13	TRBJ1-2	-	CSARDSTNYGYTF	TGCAGCGCCCGGGACAGCACTAACTATGGCTACACCTTC
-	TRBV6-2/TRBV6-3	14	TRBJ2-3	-	CASSSRLGTDTQYF	TGTGCCAGCAGTTCCCGACTGGGCACAGATACGCAGTATTTT
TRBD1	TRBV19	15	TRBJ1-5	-	CASSTGTGSNQPQHF	TGTGCCAGTAGTACGGGGACAGGGAGCAATCAGCCCCAGCATTTT
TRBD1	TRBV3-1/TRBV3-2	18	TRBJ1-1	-	CASSQGGQGVLSNTEAFF	TGTGCCAGCAGCCAAGGGGGACAGGGGGTTCTATCGAACACTGAAGCTTTCTTT
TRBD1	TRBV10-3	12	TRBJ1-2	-	CAISGDREGYIF	TGTGCCATCAGTGGGGACAGGGAAGGCTACATCTTC
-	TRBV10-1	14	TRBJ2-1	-	CASSGGGNRNEQFF	TGCGCCAGCTCTGGGGGGGGCAACCGAAATGAGCAGTTCTTC
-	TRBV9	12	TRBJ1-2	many	CASSASNYGYTF	TGTGCCAGCAGCGCGAGTAACTATGGCTACACCTTC
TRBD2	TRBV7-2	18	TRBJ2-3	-	CASSAQLAGGPGVGTQYF	TGTGCCAGCAGCGCCCAACTAGCGGGGGGGCCGGGTGTAGGTACGCAGTATTTT
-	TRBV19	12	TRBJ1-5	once	CATGYSNQPQHF	TGTGCCACAGGGTATAGCAATCAGCCCCAGCATTTT
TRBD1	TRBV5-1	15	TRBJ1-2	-	CASSLVGQADYGYTF	TGCGCCAGCAGCTTGGTGGGACAGGCGGACTATGGCTACACCTTC